A single sample gave rise to the 32 T cell receptor beta chains below, sequenced in a study of identifying expanded T cells in peripheral blood. Libraries were prepared by immunoSEQ multiplex PCR; TCRdb keeps only in-frame clonotypes and omits some of them. The sample includes some 90,000 clones, 88% of them seen just once. Specimen: blood. The receptors here all came from a person aged 18 to 75 in good health.

In regard to this clone: The same CDR3 can be traced to other DNA sequences in this sample. The gene calls are TRBV7-9 and TRBJ2-5; 11 positions match TRBD2. Germline CDR1 SEHNR, CDR2 FQNEAQ (reference sequence). V was clipped by 2 bases and J by 3 bases; unmatched bases: 2. CDR3 size: 15 residues. CDR3 protein: CASSLLAGGEETQYF. The CDR3 coding sequence is TGTGCCAGCAGCTTACTAGCGGGGGGAGAAGAGACCCAGTACTTC.

V and J are TRBV4-1 and TRBJ2-5; maybe TRBD2 (6 bases). This CDR3 is 18 amino acids long. The germline V gene has CDR1 MGHRA and CDR2 YSYEKL. Trimming took 1 base from V and 1 from J, leaving 19 bases between them. CDR3 in amino acids: CASSQVVAGIAIQETQYF. CDR3 DNA: TGCGCCAGCAGCCAAGTGGTTGCGGGGATAGCGATCCAAGAGACCCAGTACTTC.

V usage is TRBV28 and J usage is TRBJ1-2, with 8 bases lining up with TRBD1. Germline values: CDR1 MDHEN, CDR2 SYDVKM. The CDR3 has 14 amino acids. Trimming cost V 3 bases and J 3 bases; bases outside gene matches: 3. CDR3 coding DNA: TGTGCCAGCAGTTTTCAGGGGGCCGACTATGGCTACACCTTC. This sequence encodes CASSFQGADYGYTF.

The chain links TRBV4-3 to TRBJ1-5; tentative D call: TRBD1 (5 bases). Trimming left V 0 bases short and J 6 bases short, with 12 bases between. CDR3 size: 15 residues. Per germline, CDR1 LGHNA and CDR2 YSLEER. CDR3 in DNA: TGCGCCAGCAGCCAAGATGAAGGGGTGGCTCAGCCCCAGCATTTT. Residues: CASSQDEGVAQPQHF.

This chain uses TRBV28 with TRBJ2-5; the D gene is possibly TRBD2 (5 bases). CDR3 length: 15 residues. Deletions cut 4 bases from V and 2 bases from J, with 14 bases between. CDR1 and CDR2 (germline): MDHEN, SYDVKM. The DNA of the CDR3 is TGTGCCAGCAGTTCGGGGAAGGGTGGGCAAGAGACCCAGTACTTC. Amino acids: CASSSGKGGQETQYF.

The chain is built from TRBV5-6 and TRBJ2-7; 10 bases are a match to TRBD1. CDR3 length: 17 amino acids. CDR1 and CDR2 (germline): SGHDT, YYEEEE. The junction had 9 bases not matched to a gene; V was cut back by 3 bases and J by 0 bases. This CDR3 reads CASSWWTGGLRSYEQYF. Written as DNA, the CDR3 is TGTGCCAGCAGCTGGTGGACAGGGGGGCTACGCTCCTACGAGCAGTACTTC.

The chain is built from TRBV7-9 and TRBJ1-1; a possible D gene is TRBD1 (5 bases). The CDR3 is 13 residues long. Per germline, CDR1 SEHNR and CDR2 FQNEAQ (reference sequence). The V and J ends lost 7 bases and 4 bases respectively, with 13 bases between them. This CDR3 is CASNPGGGTEAFF. CDR3 DNA sequence: TGTGCCAGCAACCCTGGGGGGGGCACTGAAGCTTTCTTT.

The V and J genes are TRBV5-1 and TRBJ2-2; a weak D match, TRBD1 (6 bases). The CDR3 covers 15 residues. Germline V gene lookup returns CDR1 SGHRS and CDR2 YFSETQ. V lost 1 base and J lost 4, with 11 bases in between. The CDR3 loop reads CASSLTGIGTGELFF. The CDR3 nucleotides are TGCGCCAGCAGCTTGACAGGGATAGGCACCGGGGAGCTGTTTTTT.

This clone has just one count. The chain combines TRBV5-1 with TRBJ2-5, with D uncertain. Germline CDR1 and CDR2: SGHRS and YFSETQ. The ends were cut back, 0 bases at V and 4 bases at J, with 4 bases in the middle. This CDR3 is 12 amino acids long. The CDR3 DNA reads as TGCGCCAGCAGCTTGGTGACAGAGACCCAGTACTTC. Translated: CASSLVTETQYF.

The chain recombines TRBV5-5 with TRBJ2-7; D might be TRBD2 (5 bases). Trimming cost V 4 bases and J 3 bases, with 14 bases left between them. Germline-derived CDR1 and CDR2 are SGHKS and YYEKEE (reference sequence). The CDR3 runs to 14 residues. DNA of the CDR3: TGTGCCAGCAGCCCCTCGGGGATGGACTACGAGCAGTACTTC. As protein: CASSPSGMDYEQYF.

The chain is built from TRBV13 and TRBJ2-7; D unclear. Germline values: CDR1 PRHDT, CDR2 FYEKMQ (reference sequence). The CDR3 is 13 residues long. V gave up 1 base and J gave up 1 base, with 5 bases separating them. CDR3 bases: TGTGCCAGCAGCTTAGAACAGTCCTACGAGCAGTACTTC. Translated: CASSLEQSYEQYF.

The chain couples TRBV9 to TRBJ2-3; 9 positions match TRBD2. The V and J ends lost 4 bases and 0 bases, in that order; junction bases with no gene match: 9. This CDR3 contains 17 residues. Germline V gene sequence: CDR1 SGDLS, CDR2 YYNGEE. CDR3 amino acids: CASSLSPSGESTDTQYF. The CDR3 nucleotides are TGTGCCAGCAGCCTATCGCCTAGCGGGGAGAGCACAGATACGCAGTATTTT.

The chain couples TRBV30 to TRBJ2-7; D gene ambiguous. V shed 5 bases and J shed 3 bases, with 5 bases lying between them. The CDR3 consists of 10 residues. Germline loops: CDR1 GTSNPN, CDR2 SVGIG (reference sequence). This CDR3 is CAWGDYEQYF. In DNA form, the CDR3 reads TGTGCCTGGGGGGACTACGAGCAGTACTTC.

This clone is a singleton in its sample. The genes are TRBV28 and TRBJ2-3; D might be TRBD1 or TRBD2, each matching 7 bases. CDR1 is MDHEN and CDR2 is SYDVKM in the germline V gene. V was cut by 3 bases and J by 1 base, with 11 bases left in between. This CDR3 is built from 15 residues. CDR3 amino acids: CASSLAGGGTDTQYF. The CDR3 DNA follows: TGTGCCAGCAGTTTGGCAGGGGGGGGCACAGATACGCAGTATTTT. Combining the CDR3 with reference TRBV28 and TRBJ2-3 gives the whole variable domain DVKVTQSSRYLVKRTGEKVFLECVQDMDHENMFWYRQDPGLGLRLIYFSYDVKMKEKGDIPEGYSVSREKKERFSLILESASTNQTSMYLCASSLAGGGTDTQYFGPGTRLTVL.

The rearrangement links TRBV9 to TRBJ1-2; D is undetermined. This CDR3 contains 13 residues. The V gene's germline CDR1 is SGDLS and CDR2 YYNGEE. V gave up 4 bases and J gave up 2 bases, with 9 bases separating them. CDR3 nucleotide sequence: TGTGCCAGCAGCCTTCCGGGAAACTATGGCTACACCTTC. This encodes CASSLPGNYGYTF.

This clone was observed a handful of times. V gene TRBV4-1 combines with J gene TRBJ1-4, with no clear D. The V end lost 0 bases, the J end lost 10 bases, and 3 bases lay between the germline ends. The CDR3 consists of 11 residues. CDR1 MGHRA and CDR2 YSYEKL come from the germline V gene. The CDR3 loop reads CASSQDGKLFF. In DNA, the CDR3 is TGCGCCAGCAGCCAAGATGGAAAACTGTTTTTT.

The CDR3: CAWSVLVGYTF. The CDR3, as DNA: TGTGCCTGGAGTGTGTTAGTGGGCTACACCTTC. The chain combines TRBV30 with TRBJ1-2; D not certain. The germline gives CDR1 GTSNPN, CDR2 SVGIG (reference sequence). This CDR3 comprises 11 residues. V was trimmed by 0 bases and J by 8 bases, leaving 7 bases between them. Looking up the rest from reference TRBV30 and TRBJ1-2 gives the full variable domain: SQTIHQWPATLVQPVGSPLSLECTVEGTSNPNLYWYRQAAGRGLQLLFYSVGIGQISSEVPQNLSASRPQDRQFILSSKKLLLSDSGFYLCAWSVLVGYTFGSGTRLTVV.

The chain has TRBV28 and TRBJ2-3; no reliable D call. The germline CDR1 and CDR2 sequences are MDHEN and SYDVKM. V was pared by 4 bases and J by 6 bases, with 8 bases between. CDR3 length: 12 residues. The CDR3 DNA reads TGTGCCAGCAGTTGGCTAGGTGATACGCAGTATTTT. This sequence encodes CASSWLGDTQYF.

The rearrangement links TRBV6-1 to TRBJ1-4; TRBD1 might be the D (6 bases). The CDR3 has 15 residues. The V end lost 6 bases, the J end lost 3 bases, and 14 bases lay between the germline ends. Germline V CDR1 and CDR2: MNHNS, SASEGT. The CDR3 nucleotides read TGTGCCAGCAGGGCTCAGGGGACCTCTAATGAAAAACTGTTTTTT. Its protein product is CASRAQGTSNEKLFF.

The gene calls are TRBV10-1 and TRBJ2-5; the match to TRBD1 covers 7 bases. The germline V gene has CDR1 WNHNN and CDR2 SYGVQD (reference sequence). The CDR3 spans 16 residues. V shed 3 bases and J 0 bases; nucleotides not matched to a gene: 7. The CDR3 reads CASSEPGTVYQETQYF. CDR3 coding DNA: TGCGCCAGCAGTGAACCCGGGACAGTGTACCAAGAGACCCAGTACTTC.

Only a few counts were recorded for this clone. The chain is built from TRBV7-2 and TRBJ2-1, with D perhaps TRBD1 or TRBD2 (5 bases each). The CDR3 runs to 13 residues. V was pared by 1 base and J by 14 bases, with 15 bases between. Germline V gene sequence: CDR1 SGHTA, CDR2 FQGNSA. The DNA of the CDR3 is TGTGCCAGCAGCTTAGGACAGAGGGAAGGGAAGTTCTTC. Encoded protein: CASSLGQREGKFF. Filled out from reference TRBV7-2 and TRBJ2-1, the complete variable domain reads GAGVSQSPSNKVTEKGKDVELRCDPISGHTALYWYRQSLGQGLEFLIYFQGNSAPDKSGLPSDRFSAERTGGSVSTLTIQRTQQEDSAVYLCASSLGQREGKFFGPGTRLTVL.

The CDR3 DNA follows: TGTGCCGCCCTGTCAGCTGGCTACACCTTC. This codes for CAALSAGYTF. The rearrangement joins TRBV6-5 to TRBJ1-2; D gene unclear. Germline V gives CDR1 MNHEY, CDR2 SVGAGI. V dropped 11 bases and J dropped 7 bases, with 11 bases sitting between them. This CDR3 comprises 10 residues.

The chain has TRBV9 and TRBJ2-5, with 10 positions matching TRBD2. Trimming took 2 bases from V and 3 from J; bases not matched to a gene: 4. There are 15 residues in the CDR3. Germline V gene lookup returns CDR1 SGDLS and CDR2 YYNGEE. This CDR3 is CASSVSGGSEETQYF. In DNA, the CDR3 is TGTGCCAGCAGCGTTAGCGGGGGGTCGGAAGAGACCCAGTACTTC.

V gene TRBV19 combines with J gene TRBJ1-6; D not certain. Trimming took off 3 bases at V and 5 bases at J, with 14 bases between the two ends. The CDR3 covers 16 residues. Germline CDR1 reads LNHDA; CDR2 reads SQIVND (reference sequence). The CDR3 loop reads CASSIVLGSHNSPLHF. Written as DNA, the CDR3 is TGTGCCAGTAGTATCGTTCTGGGCAGTCATAATTCACCCCTCCACTTT.

This clone was picked up a small number of times. This chain uses TRBV28 with TRBJ2-7; the D gene is possibly TRBD2 (6 bases). The CDR3 is 16 amino acids. V lost 6 bases and J lost 0, with 18 bases in between. Germline CDR1 is MDHEN and CDR2 is SYDVKM. The CDR3 bases are TGTGCCAGCAGCCCTTGGGGGAGGTCCATCTCCTACGAGCAGTACTTC. Its protein product is CASSPWGRSISYEQYF.

The chain carries TRBV6-5 and TRBJ1-3; D gene unclear. V gave up 4 bases and J gave up 5 bases, with 15 bases separating them. The CDR3 has 15 amino acids. The germline gives CDR1 MNHEY, CDR2 SVGAGI. The CDR3 reads CASSLTGAQRNTIYF. CDR3 in DNA: TGTGCCAGCAGTTTGACCGGAGCACAAAGAAACACCATATATTTT.

The chain links TRBV30 to TRBJ1-2, with a weak D call TRBD1 (5 bases). This CDR3 has 14 residues. Germline CDR1 and CDR2: GTSNPN and SVGIG (reference sequence). Trimming left V 2 bases short and J 4 bases short, with 14 bases between. The DNA of the CDR3 is TGTGCCTGGAGTACCCCAGGGATGGGCTATGGCTACACCTTC. Translating gives CAWSTPGMGYGYTF.

The chain couples TRBV4-3 to TRBJ2-2; D might be TRBD1 (5 bases). This CDR3 is built from 16 residues. V was shortened by 0 bases and J by 4 bases, with 12 bases between the two germline ends. CDR1 LGHNA and CDR2 YSLEER come from the germline V gene. The CDR3 region has the DNA TGCGCCAGCAGCCAAGATCCGAGACAGCTCACCGGGGAGCTGTTTTTT. Translation: CASSQDPRQLTGELFF.

The chain carries TRBV5-1 and TRBJ2-2, with D possibly TRBD2 on 7 matching bases. This CDR3 comprises 15 residues. Germline assignment: CDR1 SGHRS and CDR2 YFSETQ. V lost 2 bases and J 6 bases, leaving 14 bases between the germline ends. The CDR3 reads CASSLGGGGSGELFF. The CDR3 bases are TGCGCCAGCAGCTTAGGAGGCGGGGGCTCCGGGGAGCTGTTTTTT.

The V call is TRBV7-8, the J call TRBJ2-7, with D unresolved. The length of the CDR3 is 14 residues. The V end lost 2 bases, the J end lost 3 bases, and 11 bases lay between the germline ends. In germline, CDR1 is SGHVS, CDR2 FQNEAQ. The CDR3 here is CASSLKRVNYEQYF. The CDR3 bases are TGTGCCAGCAGCTTAAAACGGGTGAACTACGAGCAGTACTTC. The variable domain in full, completed from reference TRBV7-8 and TRBJ2-7, reads GAGVSQSPRYKVAKRGQDVALRCDPISGHVSLFWYQQALGQGPEFLTYFQNEAQLDKSGLPSDRFFAERPEGSVSTLKIQRTQQEDSAVYLCASSLKRVNYEQYFGPGTRLTVT.

This sequence joins TRBV2 and TRBJ2-7; 11 nucleotides match TRBD1. CDR1 and CDR2 from the germline V gene are SNHLY and FYNNEI. The CDR3 runs to 15 residues. V shed 6 bases, J shed 4 bases, and the junction held 8 bases outside the gene matches. The CDR3 spells CASRTRTGGLYEQYF. The DNA of the CDR3 is TGTGCCAGCAGGACAAGGACAGGGGGCTTATACGAGCAGTACTTC.

The chain employs TRBV7-2 and TRBJ2-5, with unresolved D. The germline V and J ends were trimmed by 0 bases and 12 bases, with 8 bases remaining between them. Per germline, CDR1 SGHTA and CDR2 FQGNSA. The CDR3 consists of 11 residues. The CDR3 DNA follows: TGTGCCAGCAGCTTAGCCCTATTTAAGTACTTC. Amino acids: CASSLALFKYF. The full variable domain, its missing parts supplied by reference TRBV7-2 and TRBJ2-5, is GAGVSQSPSNKVTEKGKDVELRCDPISGHTALYWYRQSLGQGLEFLIYFQGNSAPDKSGLPSDRFSAERTGGSVSTLTIQRTQQEDSAVYLCASSLALFKYFGPGTRLLVL.